Shown below are 15 T cell receptor beta chains from a single sample sequenced in a study of metastatic and nonmetastatic thyroid tumors. TCRdb re-called the PCR reads through MiXCR. The sample records under 95,000 clones, roughly 13% being singletons. There were no patients who had received any treatment before thyroid surgery. Sequencing input: blood. These receptors all come from a female donor with papillary thyroid cancer or a benign thyroid nodule (not recorded which). Some clones in this sample may be carry-over from other donors' samples.

The sample holds many counts of this clone. The chain carries TRBV20-1 and TRBJ2-7, with 8 nucleotides matching TRBD1. CDR1 DFQATT and CDR2 SNEGSKA come from the germline V gene (reference sequence). This CDR3 contains 16 residues. Trimming removed 0 bases from V and 0 bases from J; junction bases left unmatched: 7. The CDR3 nucleotides read TGCAGTGCTAGAGATCACAGGGGGTTAGACTCCTACGAGCAGTACTTC. This translates into CSARDHRGLDSYEQYF.

In this sample, this clone is medium-sized. Different DNA sequences within this sample yield the same CDR3. The chain uses TRBV7-8 and TRBJ2-5; perhaps TRBD1 as D (6 bases). Germline loops: CDR1 SGHVS, CDR2 FQNEAQ. Trimming removed 1 base at V and 0 bases at J, with 9 bases between. The CDR3 runs 15 residues. The DNA of the CDR3 is TGTGCCAGCAGCTTAGGAGGGGGTGACCAAGAGACCCAGTACTTC. Encoded protein: CASSLGGGDQETQYF.

This clone has a count of ten or more. The V call is TRBV6-1, the J call TRBJ2-3; 10 bases are a match to TRBD2. The CDR3 totals 12 residues. V lost 2 bases to trimming and J lost 11 bases; unmatched junction nucleotides: 1. From germline, CDR1 is MNHNS and CDR2 SASEGT. The CDR3 coding sequence is TGTGCCAGCAGTGAACGGACTAGCGGGCAGTATTTT. It translates to CASSERTSGQYF.

This chain links TRBV5-5 with TRBJ2-7; tentative D call: TRBD2 (6 bases). The CDR3 covers 14 residues. The germline gives CDR1 SGHKS, CDR2 YYEKEE (reference sequence). V shed 0 bases and J shed 5 bases, with 12 bases lying between them. In DNA, the CDR3 is TGTGCCAGCAGCTTGGGGGGGGTCGGGAACGAGCAGTACTTC. This gives the protein CASSLGGVGNEQYF.

This clone was recorded a few times. This may stem from a read error, because a much larger clone lies one nucleotide away. This rearrangement joins TRBV3-1 to TRBJ2-4, with D perhaps TRBD1 (5 bases). With the DNA end fitting TRBJ2-1 better, the J assignment may be wrong. The CDR3 is 13 residues long. Germline assignment: CDR1 LGHDT and CDR2 YNNKEL (reference sequence). The CDR3 DNA reads as TGTGCCAGCAGCCAAGAGGGGCAGTCCGAGCAGTTCTTC. This translates into CASSQEGQSEQFF.

This clone was counted many times. The chain is built from TRBV11-2 and TRBJ2-3; 9 bases match TRBD1. Germline CDR1 reads SGHAT; CDR2 reads FQNNGV. The CDR3 is 17 residues long. With 5 bases clipped from V and 2 bases from J, the junction kept 11 bases outside the gene matches. CDR3 in amino acids: CASSPYAQGALTDTQYF. The CDR3 bases are TGTGCCAGCAGCCCTTACGCACAGGGGGCCCTCACAGATACGCAGTATTTT.

This clone was observed many times. This rearrangement joins TRBV6-4 to TRBJ2-3, with D perhaps assigned TRBD1 or TRBD2 (5 bases each). Trimming pared 6 bases from V and 2 bases from J, leaving 15 bases between. The CDR3 is 15 amino acids. The germline gives CDR1 MRHNA, CDR2 SNTAGT. The CDR3 here is CASSATGGYTDTQYF. The CDR3 region has the DNA TGTGCCAGCAGCGCAACAGGAGGATACACAGATACGCAGTATTTT.

This clone came up many times. The V call is TRBV24-1, the J call TRBJ2-1; 7 bases fit TRBD1. Germline-derived CDR1 and CDR2 are KGHDR and SFDVKD. The CDR3 is made up of 16 amino acids. V trimming: 2 bases; J trimming: 4 bases; junction bases outside the gene matches: 7. For the CDR3, the DNA is TGTGCCACCAGTGATTCCCTGACAGGGCCTTACAATGAGCAGTTCTTC. Amino acid sequence: CATSDSLTGPYNEQFF.

The chain links TRBV7-3 to TRBJ2-3; 8 positions agree with TRBD2. Trimming removed 5 bases from V and 6 bases from J; junction bases left unmatched: 10. From germline, CDR1 is SGHTA and CDR2 FQGTGA. CDR3 length: 15 residues. CDR3 nucleotide sequence: TGTGCCAGCAGCCCAGGACTAGCTCCGTTGGATACGCAGTATTTT. Encoded protein: CASSPGLAPLDTQYF.

The sample holds many counts of this clone. Other DNA sequences from this sample encode an identical CDR3 as well. The V and J genes are TRBV10-1 and TRBJ2-6; 8 bases match TRBD1. Germline values: CDR1 WNHNN, CDR2 SYGVQD (reference sequence). The CDR3 is 16 residues long. The trim removed 11 bases at V and 0 bases at J, leaving 9 bases unmatched. In DNA, the CDR3 is TGCGCCGCTTCCGGGACAGGACCCTCTGGGGCCAACGTCCTGACTTTC. This gives the protein CAASGTGPSGANVLTF.

This clone was recorded many times. The rearrangement joins TRBV6-1 to TRBJ2-7; the match to TRBD1 covers 10 bases. Per germline, CDR1 MNHNS and CDR2 SASEGT. There are 17 residues in the CDR3. Trimming at V came to 5 bases and at J to 3 bases, leaving 13 bases not matched to a gene. The CDR3 DNA follows: TGTGCCAGCAGTACCGGACTCGGACAGGGGGAAAGCTACGAGCAGTACTTC. It codes for CASSTGLGQGESYEQYF.

This clone was counted at least ten times. The chain employs TRBV7-2 and TRBJ2-1; D may be TRBD2 (6 bases). The CDR3 sequence is 14 residues long. CDR1 and CDR2 (germline): SGHTA, FQGNSA. Trimming took off 2 bases at V and 10 bases at J, with 15 bases between the two ends. As DNA, the CDR3 is TGTGCCAGCAGCTTAAAGGGACTCTCAGGCGAGCAGTTCTTC. This translates into CASSLKGLSGEQFF.

This clone was found many times. DNA for the CDR3: TGCAGTGCTAACAGGGACTACGAGCAGTACTTC. Its translation: CSANRDYEQYF. The chain carries TRBV20-1 and TRBJ2-7; possibly TRBD1 for D (6 bases). Germline V gene data show CDR1 as DFQATT and CDR2 as SNEGSKA (reference sequence). The CDR3 runs to 11 residues. Trimming cost V 4 bases and J 3 bases, with 7 bases left between them.

The sample holds many counts of this clone. This specimen includes other DNA sequences encoding the same CDR3. The rearrangement uses TRBV2 and TRBJ2-1; no reliable D call. The CDR3 has 10 residues. Trimming removed 9 bases at V and 7 bases at J, with 7 bases between. From germline, CDR1 is SNHLY and CDR2 FYNNEI. Written as DNA, the CDR3 is TGTGCCAGTGGGGTGAATGAGCAGTTCTTC. This codes for CASGVNEQFF.

This clone was observed at least ten times. V gene TRBV7-9 combines with J gene TRBJ1-1, with D possibly being TRBD1 (5 bases). Germline assignment: CDR1 SEHNR and CDR2 FQNEAQ (reference sequence). Trimming removed 5 bases from V and 4 bases from J, with 11 bases in between. The CDR3 spans 13 residues. The CDR3 DNA follows: TGTGCCAGCAGCCGCACAGGAGTCACTGAAGCTTTCTTT. Translated, it gives CASSRTGVTEAFF.